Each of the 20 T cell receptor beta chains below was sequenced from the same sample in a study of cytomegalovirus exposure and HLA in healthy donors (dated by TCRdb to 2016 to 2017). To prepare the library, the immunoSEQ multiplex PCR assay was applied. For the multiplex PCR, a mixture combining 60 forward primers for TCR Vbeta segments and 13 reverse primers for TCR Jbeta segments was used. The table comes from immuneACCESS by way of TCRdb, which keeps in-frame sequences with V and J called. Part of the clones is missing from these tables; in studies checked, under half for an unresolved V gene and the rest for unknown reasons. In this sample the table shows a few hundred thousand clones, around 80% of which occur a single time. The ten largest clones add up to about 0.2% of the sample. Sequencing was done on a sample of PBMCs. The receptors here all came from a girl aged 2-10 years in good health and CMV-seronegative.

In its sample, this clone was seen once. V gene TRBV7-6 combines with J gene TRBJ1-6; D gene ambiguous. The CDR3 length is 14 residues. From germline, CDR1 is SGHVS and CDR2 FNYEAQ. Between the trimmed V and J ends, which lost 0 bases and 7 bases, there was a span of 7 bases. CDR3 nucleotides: TGTGCCAGCAGCTTAGCGCGTGCAAATTCACCCCTCCACTTT. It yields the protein CASSLARANSPLHF.

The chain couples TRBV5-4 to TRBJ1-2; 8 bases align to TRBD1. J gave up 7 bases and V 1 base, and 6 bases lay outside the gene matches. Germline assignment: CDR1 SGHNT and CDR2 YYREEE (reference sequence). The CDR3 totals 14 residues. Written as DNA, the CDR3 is TGTGCCAGCAGCTTGTTGACAGGGGATCGTGGCTACACCTTC. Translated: CASSLLTGDRGYTF.

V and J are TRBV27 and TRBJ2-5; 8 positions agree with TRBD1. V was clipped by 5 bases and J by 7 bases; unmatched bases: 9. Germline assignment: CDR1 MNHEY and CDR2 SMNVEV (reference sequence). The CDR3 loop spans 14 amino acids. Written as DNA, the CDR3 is TGTGCCAGCAGTCCGACAGGGGCGGGCGGGACCCAGTACTTC. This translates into CASSPTGAGGTQYF.

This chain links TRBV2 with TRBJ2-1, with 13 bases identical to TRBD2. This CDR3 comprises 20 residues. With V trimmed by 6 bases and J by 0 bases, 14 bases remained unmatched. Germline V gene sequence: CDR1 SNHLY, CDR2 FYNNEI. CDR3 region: CASSIQGTSGKRSSYNEQFF. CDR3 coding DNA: TGTGCCAGCAGCATACAAGGGACTAGCGGGAAAAGGAGCTCCTACAATGAGCAGTTCTTC.

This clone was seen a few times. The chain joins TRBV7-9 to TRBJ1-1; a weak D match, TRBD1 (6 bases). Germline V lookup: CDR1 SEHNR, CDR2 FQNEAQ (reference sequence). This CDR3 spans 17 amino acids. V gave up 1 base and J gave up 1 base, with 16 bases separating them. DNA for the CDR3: TGTGCCAGCAGCTTAGTGGGGGGGGCTGAGGCGAACACTGAAGCTTTCTTT. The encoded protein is CASSLVGGAEANTEAFF.

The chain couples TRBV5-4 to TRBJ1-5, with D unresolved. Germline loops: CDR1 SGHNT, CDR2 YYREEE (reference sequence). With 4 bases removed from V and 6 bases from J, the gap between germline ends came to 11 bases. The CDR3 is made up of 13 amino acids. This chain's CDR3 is CASSRGEGQPQHF. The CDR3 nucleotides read TGTGCCAGCAGCAGAGGTGAAGGTCAGCCCCAGCATTTT.

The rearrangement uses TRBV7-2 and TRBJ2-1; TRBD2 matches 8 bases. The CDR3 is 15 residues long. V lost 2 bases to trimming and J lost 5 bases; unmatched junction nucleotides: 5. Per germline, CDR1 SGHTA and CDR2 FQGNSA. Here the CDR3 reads CASSLSGGIHNEQFF. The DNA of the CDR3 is TGTGCCAGCAGCTTAAGCGGGGGCATACACAATGAGCAGTTCTTC.

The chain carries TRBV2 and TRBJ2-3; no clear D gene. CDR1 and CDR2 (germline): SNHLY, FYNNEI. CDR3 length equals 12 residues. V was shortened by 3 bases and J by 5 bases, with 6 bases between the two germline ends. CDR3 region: CASSDQLDTQYF. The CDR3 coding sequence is TGTGCCAGCAGTGACCAACTAGATACGCAGTATTTT.

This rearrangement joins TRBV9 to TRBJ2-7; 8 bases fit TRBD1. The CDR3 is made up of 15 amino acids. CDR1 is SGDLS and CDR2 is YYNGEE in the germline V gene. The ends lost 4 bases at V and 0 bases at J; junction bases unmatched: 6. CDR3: CASSKYGTGSYEQYF. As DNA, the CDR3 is TGTGCCAGCAGCAAATACGGGACAGGCTCCTACGAGCAGTACTTC.

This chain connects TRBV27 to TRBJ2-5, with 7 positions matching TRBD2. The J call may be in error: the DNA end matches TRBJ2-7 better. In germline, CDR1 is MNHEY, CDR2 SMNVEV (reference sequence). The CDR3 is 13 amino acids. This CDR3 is CASRTSPPDEQYF. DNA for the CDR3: TGTGCCAGCAGGACTAGCCCACCTGACGAGCAGTACTTC.

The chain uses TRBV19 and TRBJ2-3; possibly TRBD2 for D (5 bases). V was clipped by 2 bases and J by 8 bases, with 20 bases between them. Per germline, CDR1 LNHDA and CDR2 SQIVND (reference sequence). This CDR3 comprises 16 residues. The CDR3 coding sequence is TGTGCCAGTAGTATACCCCGGGAAAGGGTATCGGTTACGCAGTATTTT. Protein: CASSIPRERVSVTQYF.

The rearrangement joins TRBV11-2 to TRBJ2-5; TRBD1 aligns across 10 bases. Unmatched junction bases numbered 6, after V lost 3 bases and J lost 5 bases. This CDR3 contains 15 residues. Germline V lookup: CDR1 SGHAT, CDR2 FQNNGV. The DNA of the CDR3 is TGTGCCAGCAGCTTGGGACAGGGGCGTGGGGAGACCCAGTACTTC. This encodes CASSLGQGRGETQYF.

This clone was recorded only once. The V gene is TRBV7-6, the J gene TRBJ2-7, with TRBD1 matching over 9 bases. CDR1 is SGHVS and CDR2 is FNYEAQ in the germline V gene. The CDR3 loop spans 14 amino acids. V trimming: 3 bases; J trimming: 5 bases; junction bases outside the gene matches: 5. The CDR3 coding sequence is TGTGCCAGCAGCTTTGGAACAGGGGGCAACGAGCAGTACTTC. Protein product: CASSFGTGGNEQYF.

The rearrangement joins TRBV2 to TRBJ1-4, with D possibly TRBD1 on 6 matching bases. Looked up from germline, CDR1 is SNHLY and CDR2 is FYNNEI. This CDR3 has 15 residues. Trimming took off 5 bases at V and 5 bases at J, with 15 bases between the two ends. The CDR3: CASSYSGHPNEKLFF. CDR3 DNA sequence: TGTGCCAGCAGTTACTCGGGACACCCAAATGAAAAACTGTTTTTT. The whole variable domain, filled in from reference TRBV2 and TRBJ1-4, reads EPEVTQTPSHQVTQMGQEVILRCVPISNHLYFYWYRQILGQKVEFLVSFYNNEISEKSEIFDDQFSVERPDGSNFTLKIRSTKLEDSAMYFCASSYSGHPNEKLFFGSGTQLSVL.

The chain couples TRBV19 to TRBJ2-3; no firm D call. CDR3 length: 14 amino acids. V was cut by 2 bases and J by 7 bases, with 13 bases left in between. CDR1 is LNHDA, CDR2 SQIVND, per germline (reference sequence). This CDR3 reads CASSIILGPYTQYF. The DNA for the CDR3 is TGTGCCAGTAGTATAATCCTAGGCCCATATACGCAGTATTTT.

The CDR3 loop is CASSLPGNTGELFF. The CDR3 DNA is TGTGCCAGCAGCTTACCGGGGAACACCGGGGAGCTGTTTTTT. The chain is built from TRBV7-9 and TRBJ2-2; D is undetermined. Germline V gives CDR1 SEHNR, CDR2 FQNEAQ (reference sequence). The V gene lost 2 bases and the J gene lost 1 base, with 5 bases spanning the gap. The CDR3 runs to 14 residues. The full variable domain, completed using reference TRBV7-9 and TRBJ2-2, is DTGVSQNPRHKITKRGQNVTFRCDPISEHNRLYWYRQTLGQGPEFLTYFQNEAQLEKSRLLSDRFSAERPKGSFSTLEIQRTEQGDSAMYLCASSLPGNTGELFFGEGSRLTVL.

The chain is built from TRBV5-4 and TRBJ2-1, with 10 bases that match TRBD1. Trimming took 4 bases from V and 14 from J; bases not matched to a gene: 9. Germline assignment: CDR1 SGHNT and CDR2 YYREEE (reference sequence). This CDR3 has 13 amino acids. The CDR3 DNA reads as TGTGCCAGCAGCCTCTTAAACGGACAGGGGGAGTTCTTC. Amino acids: CASSLLNGQGEFF.

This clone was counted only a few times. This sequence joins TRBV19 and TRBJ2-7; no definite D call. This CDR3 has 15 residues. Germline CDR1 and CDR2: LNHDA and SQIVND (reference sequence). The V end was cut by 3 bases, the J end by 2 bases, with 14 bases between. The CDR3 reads CASSIRVTDPYEQYF. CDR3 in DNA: TGTGCCAGTAGTATCCGGGTGACCGATCCCTACGAGCAGTACTTC.

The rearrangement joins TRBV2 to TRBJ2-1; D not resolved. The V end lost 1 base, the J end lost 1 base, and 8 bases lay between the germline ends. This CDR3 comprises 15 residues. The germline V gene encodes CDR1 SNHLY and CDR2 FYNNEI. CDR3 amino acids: CASSEGRRSYNEQFF. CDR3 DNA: TGTGCCAGCAGTGAAGGGAGAAGGTCCTACAATGAGCAGTTCTTC.

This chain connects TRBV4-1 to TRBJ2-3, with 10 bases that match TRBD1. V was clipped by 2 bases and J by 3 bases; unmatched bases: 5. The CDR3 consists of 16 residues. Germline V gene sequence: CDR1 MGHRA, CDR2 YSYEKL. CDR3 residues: CASSQRQGAWTDTQYF. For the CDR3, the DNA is TGCGCCAGCAGCCAAAGACAGGGGGCCTGGACAGATACGCAGTATTTT.